Shown below are 24 T cell receptor beta chains from a single sample sequenced in a study of CD8+CD57+ T cells in acquired aplastic anemia. The study profiled TCR beta VDJ and CDR3 using genomic DNA as template. TCRdb re-analysed the reads in MiXCR, keeping a single row per CDR3 protein. This sample carries under 200,000 distinct CDR3 sequences, 60% to 70% of them seen once, and the ten largest clones take less than 55%. The source material was sorted CD4+, CD8+, or CD8+CD57+ T cells (not recorded which) from PBMCs. These receptors all come from a human donor in good health.

This clonotype was observed a few times. The rearrangement uses TRBV20-1 and TRBJ2-7; D is unclear. This CDR3 has 12 residues. Germline V CDR1 and CDR2: DFQATT, SNEGSKA (reference sequence). V shed 0 bases and J shed 7 bases, with 10 bases lying between them. The CDR3 nucleotides read TGCAGTGCTAGAGATCGGGCAGCTGAGCAGTACTTC. Residues: CSARDRAAEQYF.

This clonotype showed up just a few times. A read error may be the cause here, since a much bigger clone is one base away. This chain joins TRBV12-3 or TRBV12-4 and TRBJ2-5; 9 nucleotides align to TRBD2. The CDR3 sequence is 13 residues long. CDR3 region: CASSPSGTEIQYF. CDR3 DNA sequence: TGTGCCAGCAGCCCTAGCGGGACGGAGATCCAGTACTTC.

This clonotype was found a few times. This chain links TRBV25-1 with TRBJ1-1, with unresolved D. Trimming pared 4 bases from V and 1 base from J, leaving 13 bases between. CDR3 length: 15 residues. Germline V lookup: CDR1 MGHDK, CDR2 SYGVNS. The CDR3 DNA reads TGTGCCAGCAGTGCCCATCAGGTCACGAACACTGAAGCTTTCTTT. Amino acid sequence: CASSAHQVTNTEAFF.

This clonotype was found once. The chain is built from TRBV7-9 and TRBJ2-1, with 10 bases aligning to TRBD1. The CDR3 length is 18 residues. CDR1 is SEHNR and CDR2 is FQNEAQ in the germline V gene (reference sequence). The trim removed 5 bases at V and 6 bases at J, leaving 16 bases unmatched. The DNA of the CDR3 is TGTGCCAGCAGCACCCCTTCTTCCGGGACAGGGGCGCGCAATGAGCAGTTCTTC. Its translation is CASSTPSSGTGARNEQFF.

This clonotype was seen only a few times. V usage is TRBV12-3 or TRBV12-4 and J usage is TRBJ1-1; no definite D call. CDR3 size: 13 residues. V was pared by 6 bases and J by 0 bases, with 8 bases between. Here the CDR3 DNA reads TGTGCCAGCAGCATCGGGATGAACACTGAAGCTTTCTTT. This gives the protein CASSIGMNTEAFF.

V and J are TRBV10-2 and TRBJ2-1; D remains unclear. The germline V and J ends were trimmed by 0 bases and 0 bases, with 6 bases remaining between them. CDR1 is WSHSY, CDR2 SAAADI, per germline. CDR3 size: 15 residues. In DNA, the CDR3 is TGCGCCAGCAGTGAGTCGGGGTTCTCCTACAATGAGCAGTTCTTC. Translated, it gives CASSESGFSYNEQFF.

The CDR3 DNA reads TGTGCCAGCAGCTTAGAGCCAGGGGGTAGTACGGCCCTCCACTTT. It is translated as CASSLEPGGSTALHF. V and J are TRBV7-3 and TRBJ1-6; 7 bases align to TRBD1. This CDR3 is built from 15 residues. CDR1 is SGHTA and CDR2 is FQGTGA in the germline V gene. The ends lost 2 bases at V and 14 bases at J; junction bases unmatched: 12.

CDR3 region: CSARVLDTEAFF. The CDR3 region has the DNA TGCAGTGCTAGAGTATTAGATACTGAAGCTTTCTTT. This chain links TRBV20-1 with TRBJ1-1; D is uncertain. This CDR3 spans 12 amino acids. Germline loops: CDR1 DFQATT, CDR2 SNEGSKA (reference sequence). Trimming pared 1 base from V and 5 bases from J, leaving 8 bases between.

Comment on this clonotype: This could be a read error, since a much larger clone is one nucleotide away. This chain links TRBV11-1 with TRBJ2-2; TRBD2 aligns across 13 bases. The V gene's germline CDR1 is SGHAT and CDR2 FQDESV (reference sequence). This CDR3 region has 17 residues. Here the CDR3 reads CASSLEGLAGETGELSF. The CDR3 DNA sequence: TGTGCCAGCAGCTTAGAAGGACTAGCGGGAGAAACCGGGGAGCTGTCTTTT. Full variable domain (outside the CDR3, taken from reference TRBV11-1 and TRBJ2-2): EAEVAQSPRYKITEKSQAVAFWCDPISGHATLYWYRQILGQGPELLVQFQDESVVDDSQLPKDRFSAERLKGVDSTLKIQPAELGDSAMYLCASSLEGLAGETGELSFGEGSRLTVL.

This clonotype was counted many times. The chain carries TRBV11-2 and TRBJ2-7; TRBD1 is a possible D gene (6 bases). CDR1 SGHAT and CDR2 FQNNGV come from the germline V gene. Trimming took off 2 bases at V and 3 bases at J, with 17 bases between the two ends. The CDR3 spans 16 residues. The CDR3 DNA follows: TGTGCCAGCAGCTTAATGTGGACAGAGACATACTACGAGCAGTACTTC. Translated, it gives CASSLMWTETYYEQYF.

This clonotype came up once. The V call is TRBV20-1, the J call TRBJ1-1; D gene uncertain. The V end was cut by 3 bases, the J end by 3 bases, with 11 bases between. CDR3 length equals 13 residues. Germline values: CDR1 DFQATT, CDR2 SNEGSKA (reference sequence). CDR3 sequence reads: CSAREGWDTEAFF. DNA for the CDR3: TGCAGTGCTAGGGAGGGATGGGACACTGAAGCTTTCTTT.

As concerns this clonotype: The CDR3 ends on some other residue instead of the conserved phenylalanine or tryptophan, so this is likely a read error. CDR3 sequence reads: CSARATGAADQPQHL. The DNA of the CDR3 is TGCAGTGCTAGAGCGACAGGGGCGGCGGATCAGCCCCAGCATCTT. The chain has TRBV20-1 and TRBJ1-5, with TRBD1 matching over 8 bases. The trim removed 1 base at V and 5 bases at J, leaving 7 bases unmatched. CDR1 and CDR2 from the germline V gene are DFQATT and SNEGSKA (reference sequence). There are 15 residues in the CDR3.

This clonotype was seen many times. The genes are TRBV11-2 and TRBJ2-1; D is unresolved. V was cut by 5 bases and J by 7 bases, with 24 bases left in between. The CDR3 runs 17 residues. Germline CDR1 and CDR2: SGHAT and FQNNGV. CDR3 sequence: CASSPPGRIGTWNEQFF. In nucleotides, the CDR3 is TGTGCCAGCAGCCCTCCCGGGCGGATTGGAACATGGAATGAGCAGTTCTTC.

This clonotype was observed many times. The rearrangement uses TRBV4-1 and TRBJ1-2; 9 bases align to TRBD1. The CDR3 is made up of 13 amino acids. CDR1 MGHRA and CDR2 YSYEKL come from the germline V gene. V shed 4 bases, J shed 5 bases, and the junction held 2 bases outside the gene matches. In nucleotides, the CDR3 is TGCGCCAGCAGCCCGGGACAGGGATATGGCTACACCTTC. Protein sequence: CASSPGQGYGYTF.

In this sample, this clonotype turned up once. The chain recombines TRBV29-1 with TRBJ2-5; D uncertain. CDR1 is SQVTM and CDR2 is ANQGSEA in the germline V gene. The CDR3 is made up of 14 amino acids. V gave up 0 bases and J gave up 1 base, with 9 bases separating them. The CDR3 sequence: CSVEDWETQETQYF. For the CDR3, the DNA is TGCAGCGTTGAAGATTGGGAAACCCAAGAGACCCAGTACTTC.

This clonotype appeared many times. J is TRBJ2-1 and V is TRBV7-3; 7 bases align to TRBD2. The CDR3 extends over 16 amino acids. Germline CDR1 reads SGHTA; CDR2 reads FQGTGA. V lost 2 bases and J lost 2; bases outside the gene matches: 6. The CDR3 bases are TGTGCCAGCAGCTTAGGGCGGGAGCGCCCCTACAATGAGCAGTTCTTC. Its translation is CASSLGRERPYNEQFF.

This clonotype was counted once. The CDR3 sequence: CASSRGYTEAFF. The CDR3 DNA reads as TGCGCCAGCAGCCGGGGTTACACTGAAGCTTTCTTT. The chain employs TRBV4-1 and TRBJ1-1; D not resolved. V lost 4 bases, J lost 3 bases, and 6 bases lay in between. This CDR3 spans 12 amino acids. Germline V gene data show CDR1 as MGHRA and CDR2 as YSYEKL.

The CDR3 nucleotides read TGTGCCACCAGTGATATGACAGCAAGCTCCTACAATGAGCAGTTCTTC. Amino acid sequence: CATSDMTASSYNEQFF. The gene calls are TRBV24-1 and TRBJ2-1, with D tentatively TRBD1 (5 bases). The CDR3 length is 16 residues. Trimming pared 3 bases from V and 0 bases from J, leaving 11 bases between. Germline V gives CDR1 KGHDR, CDR2 SFDVKD.

This clonotype occurred a few times. This chain connects TRBV7-3 to TRBJ1-1, with D unclear. V was clipped by 6 bases and J by 0 bases, with 5 bases between them. The germline CDR1 and CDR2 sequences are SGHTA and FQGTGA. The CDR3 has 12 amino acids. The CDR3 coding sequence is TGTGCCAGCAGAGGGATGAACACTGAAGCTTTCTTT. Its translation is CASRGMNTEAFF.

The V call is TRBV7-8, the J call TRBJ2-1; D call uncertain. The CDR3 totals 15 residues. Between the trimmed V and J ends, which lost 1 base and 0 bases, there was a span of 7 bases. In germline, CDR1 is SGHVS, CDR2 FQNEAQ. The CDR3 reads CASSLGSFSYNEQFF. Written as DNA, the CDR3 is TGTGCCAGCAGCTTAGGGTCCTTCTCCTACAATGAGCAGTTCTTC.

The rearrangement joins TRBV11-3 to TRBJ2-7, with 8 bases fitting TRBD2. The length of the CDR3 is 14 residues. V dropped 5 bases and J dropped 6; count of bases not matched to a gene: 9. Germline V CDR1 and CDR2: SGHNT, YENEEA. CDR3 sequence reads: CASSPRTSPGEQYF. The CDR3 DNA reads as TGTGCCAGCAGCCCAAGGACTAGCCCAGGCGAGCAGTACTTC. Based on the CDR3 plus reference TRBV11-3 and TRBJ2-7, the full variable domain is EAGVVQSPRYKIIEKKQPVAFWCNPISGHNTLYWYLQNLGQGPELLIRYENEEAVDDSQLPKDRFSAERLKGVDSTLKIQPAELGDSAVYLCASSPRTSPGEQYFGPGTRLTVT.

This clonotype was counted only a few times. J is TRBJ2-1 and V is TRBV20-1; possible D gene TRBD2, 6 bases. The CDR3 spans 13 residues. The V gene's germline CDR1 is DFQATT and CDR2 SNEGSKA (reference sequence). Trimming left V 4 bases short and J 7 bases short, with 14 bases between. The CDR3 nucleotides are TGCAGTGCTAAAACCCCCCTAGCGAATGAGCAGTTCTTC. It encodes CSAKTPLANEQFF.

CDR3 region: CASSINREETQYF. The CDR3 nucleotides are TGTGCCAGCAGTATTAACAGGGAGGAGACCCAGTACTTC. V is TRBV2 and J is TRBJ2-5; D perhaps matches TRBD1 (6 bases). CDR3 size: 13 residues. With 5 bases removed from V and 5 bases from J, the gap between germline ends came to 12 bases. CDR1 and CDR2 (germline): SNHLY, FYNNEI.

The CDR3 DNA reads TGCGCCAGCAGCTTGAGCCAGCGACAGGGGCGGTTAGGCGAGCAGTACTTC. Encoded protein: CASSLSQRQGRLGEQYF. The J gene is TRBJ2-7, the V gene TRBV5-1; 8 bases map to TRBD1. CDR3 size: 17 residues. V lost 1 base, J lost 6 bases, and 15 bases stayed unmatched. CDR1 is SGHRS and CDR2 is YFSETQ in the germline V gene.